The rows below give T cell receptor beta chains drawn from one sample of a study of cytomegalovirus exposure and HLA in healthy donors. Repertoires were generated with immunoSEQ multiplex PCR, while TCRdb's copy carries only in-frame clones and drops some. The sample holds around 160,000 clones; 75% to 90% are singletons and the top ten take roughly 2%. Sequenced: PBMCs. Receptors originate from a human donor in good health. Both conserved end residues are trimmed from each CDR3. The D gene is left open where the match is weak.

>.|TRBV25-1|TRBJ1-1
ASSEFKGLLTEAF
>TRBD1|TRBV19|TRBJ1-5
ASSTPRTGITQPQH
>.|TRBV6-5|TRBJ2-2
ASSPRGTGELF
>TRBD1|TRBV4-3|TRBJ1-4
ASSQAHQGAPNEKLF
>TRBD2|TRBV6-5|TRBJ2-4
ASRRFSGGARFRY
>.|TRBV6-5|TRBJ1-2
ASSYDRTSGYT
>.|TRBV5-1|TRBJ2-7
ASEPEDSSYEQY
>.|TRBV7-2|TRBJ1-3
ASSSKTGLSGNTIY
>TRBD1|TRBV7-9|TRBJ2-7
ASRGGQGLVYEQY
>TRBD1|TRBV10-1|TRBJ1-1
ASSRDRKNTEAF
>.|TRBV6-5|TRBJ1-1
ASSRMIRNTEAF
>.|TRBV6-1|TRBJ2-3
ASSDIARGPDTQY
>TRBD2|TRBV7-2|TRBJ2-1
ASSSSSGGANEQF
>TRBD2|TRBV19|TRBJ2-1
ASTAGGDYNEQF
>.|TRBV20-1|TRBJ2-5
SAGDWETQY
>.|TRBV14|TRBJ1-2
ASSPKRGGYGYT
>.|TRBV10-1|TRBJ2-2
ATSSGALTPGELF
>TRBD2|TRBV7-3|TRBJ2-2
ASSLGGGPTGELF
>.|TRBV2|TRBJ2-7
ASARAIGGEQY
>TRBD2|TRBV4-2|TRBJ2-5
ASSRQTSGETQY
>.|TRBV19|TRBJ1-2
ASPSGYGYT
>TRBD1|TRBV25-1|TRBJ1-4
ASSVHRGTNEKLF
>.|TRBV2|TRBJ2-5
ASSARNQETQY
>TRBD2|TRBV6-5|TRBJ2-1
ASTSGSYNEQF
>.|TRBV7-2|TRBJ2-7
ASSLGRNYEQY
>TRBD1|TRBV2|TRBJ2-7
ASRTGNDEQY
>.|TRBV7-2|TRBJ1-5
ASSLRQGTRIRGNQPQH
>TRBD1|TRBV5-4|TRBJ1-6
ASSVRTGDNSPLH
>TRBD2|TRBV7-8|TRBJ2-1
ASSLEAGDNEQF
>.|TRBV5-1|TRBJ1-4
ASSRDSEKLF
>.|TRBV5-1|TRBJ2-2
ASRRNREGPGELF
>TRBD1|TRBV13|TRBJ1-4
ASSLYRGGNEKLF
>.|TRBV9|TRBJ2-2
ASSGRAGARDTGELF
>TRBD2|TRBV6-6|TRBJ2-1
ASSFTGTSVNEQF